What follows describes a single T cell receptor (beta chain). Its target is unknown. The entry originates in a study of T cells after posttransplantation cyclophosphamide. Whole-study results and caveats: Skin or GI-infiltrating T cells shared few TRB sequences with blood. Recipient CMV seropositivity and CMV reactivation strongly tracked TRB clonality. Donor CD8+ memory clones often dominated recipient blood repertoires at later times.

The V end lost 0 bases, the J end lost 4 bases, and 9 bases lay between the germline ends. The CDR3 totals 14 residues. Germline assignment: CDR1 KGHSH and CDR2 LQKENI. Assay used: immunoSEQ multiplex PCR; TCRdb lists only in-frame clones, some missing. This repertoire shows roughly 20,000 clones, 70% to 90% found once; its top ten account for approximately 2.3%. Sampled 1 year posttransplant, controls received myeloablative marrow transplants, methotrexate and a calcineurin inhibitor. This clonotype was sampled from a female patient between 30 and 39 years old who received an allogeneic stem cell transplant from an unrelated donor, was CMV-positive, and had acute and chronic GVHD. Some of these T cells may belong to the graft donor. The chain joins TRBV18 to TRBJ1-1, with a possible D match to TRBD1 (5 bases). The source was PBMCs, collected about 360 days after allogeneic stem cell transplant with calcineurin inhibitor and methotrexate. CDR3 region: CASSPPGGGTEAFF. In DNA, the CDR3 is TGTGCCAGCTCACCACCGGGGGGGGGCACTGAAGCTTTCTTT.